The rows below give T cell receptor beta chains drawn from one sample of a study of cytomegalovirus exposure and HLA in healthy donors. Measured with immunoSEQ multiplex PCR; TCRdb has only the in-frame clones, and not every one. Among fewer than 200,000 clones listed, 8.5% to 10% were seen once. The sequenced sample was PBMCs. Receptor source: a woman aged 25 to 39 in good health and CMV-seropositive. The CDR3 runs from the conserved cysteine through the conserved F or W. The D gene is left open where the match is weak. Size is stated for part of the rows, as once, few or many counts, or as a class when the clone is expanded.

j_call d_call v_call clone_size cdr3_aa cdr3_nt
TRBJ1-5 NA TRBV6-1 few CASTGESNQPQHF TGTGCCAGCACAGGGGAAAGCAATCAGCCCCAGCATTTT
TRBJ2-7 NA TRBV29-1 once CSVTGNHEQYF TGCAGCGTGACAGGAAATCACGAGCAGTACTTC
TRBJ2-1 NA TRBV7-9 few CASSLAIRTTVNEQFF TGTGCCAGCAGCTTAGCGATAAGAACTACGGTCAATGAGCAGTTCTTC
TRBJ2-5 TRBD2 TRBV25-1 NA CASSELGGVWETQYF TGTGCCAGCAGTGAATTGGGGGGGGTCTGGGAGACCCAGTACTTC
TRBJ2-7 TRBD1 TRBV29-1 NA CSVEDPPLGTGSYEQYF TGCAGCGTTGAGGATCCACCCCTGGGGACAGGCTCCTACGAGCAGTACTTC
TRBJ1-2 NA TRBV7-9 few CASSLADSYGYTF TGTGCCAGCAGCTTAGCAGACAGCTATGGCTACACCTTC
TRBJ2-2 TRBD1 TRBV6-5 NA CASSYSAGTGPRELFF TGTGCCAGCAGTTACTCCGCGGGGACAGGCCCCCGGGAGCTGTTTTTT
TRBJ2-5 TRBD2 TRBV5-4 few CASSFSGSGETQYF TGTGCCAGCAGCTTTAGCGGGAGTGGAGAGACCCAGTACTTC
TRBJ2-3 TRBD1 TRBV30 few CAWCRDSADTQYF TGTGCCTGGTGCCGGGACAGCGCAGATACGCAGTATTTT
TRBJ2-2 TRBD2 TRBV30 few CAFYSGRGTGELFF TGTGCCTTTTACAGCGGGAGGGGTACCGGGGAGCTGTTTTTT
TRBJ2-7 TRBD2 TRBV6-4 NA CASSAREGYEQYF TGTGCCAGCAGTGCACGGGAGGGCTACGAGCAGTACTTC
TRBJ1-2 NA TRBV10-3 NA CAISEDRRYGYTF TGTGCCATCAGTGAGGACAGGAGATATGGCTACACCTTC
TRBJ1-5 NA TRBV19 NA CASSFKIQGNQHF TGTGCCAGTAGTTTCAAAATCCAGGGGAACCAGCATTTT